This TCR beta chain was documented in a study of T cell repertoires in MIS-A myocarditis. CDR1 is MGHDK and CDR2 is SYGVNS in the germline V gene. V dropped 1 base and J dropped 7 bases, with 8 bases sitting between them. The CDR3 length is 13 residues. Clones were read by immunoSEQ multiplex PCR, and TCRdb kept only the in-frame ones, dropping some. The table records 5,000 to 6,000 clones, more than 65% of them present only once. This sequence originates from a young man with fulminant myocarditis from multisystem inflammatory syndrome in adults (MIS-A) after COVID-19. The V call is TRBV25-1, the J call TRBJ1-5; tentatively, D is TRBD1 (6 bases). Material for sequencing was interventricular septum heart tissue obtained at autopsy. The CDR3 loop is CASSESRGQPQHF. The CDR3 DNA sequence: TGTGCCAGCAGTGAATCCAGGGGACAGCCCCAGCATTTT.